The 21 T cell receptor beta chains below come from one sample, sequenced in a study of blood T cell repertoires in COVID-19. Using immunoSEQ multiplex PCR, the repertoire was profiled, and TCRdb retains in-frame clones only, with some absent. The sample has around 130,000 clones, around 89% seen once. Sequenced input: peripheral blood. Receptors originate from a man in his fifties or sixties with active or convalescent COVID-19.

CDR3 sequence (DNA): TGTGCCAGCAGCCTAAGCGGGGAATTAAACGGCTACACCTTC. Protein sequence: CASSLSGELNGYTF. The chain has TRBV11-2 and TRBJ1-2; D remains unclear. CDR3 length: 14 residues. CDR1 is SGHAT and CDR2 is FQNNGV in the germline V gene. The V gene lost 5 bases and the J gene lost 8 bases, with 18 bases spanning the gap.

The chain's CDR3 is CASRTTSGATNTGELFF. CDR3 nucleotide sequence: TGTGCCAGCAGGACAACTAGCGGGGCGACGAACACCGGGGAGCTGTTTTTT. This chain uses TRBV28 with TRBJ2-2; TRBD2 matches 10 bases. The CDR3 contains 17 residues. Germline assignment: CDR1 MDHEN and CDR2 SYDVKM. The trim removed 6 bases at V and 0 bases at J, leaving 7 bases unmatched.

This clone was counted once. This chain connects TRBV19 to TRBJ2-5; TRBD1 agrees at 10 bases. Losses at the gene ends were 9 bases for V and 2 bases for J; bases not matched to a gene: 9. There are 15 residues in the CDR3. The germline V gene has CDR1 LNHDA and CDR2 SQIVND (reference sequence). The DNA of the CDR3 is TGTGCCAGCACCAGGACAGGGGGGAGGCAAGAGACCCAGTACTTC. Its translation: CASTRTGGRQETQYF. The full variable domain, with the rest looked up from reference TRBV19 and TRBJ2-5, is DGGITQSPKYLFRKEGQNVTLSCEQNLNHDAMYWYRQDPGQGLRLIYYSQIVNDFQKGDIAEGYSVSREKKESFPLTVTSAQKNPTAFYLCASTRTGGRQETQYFGPGTRLLVL.

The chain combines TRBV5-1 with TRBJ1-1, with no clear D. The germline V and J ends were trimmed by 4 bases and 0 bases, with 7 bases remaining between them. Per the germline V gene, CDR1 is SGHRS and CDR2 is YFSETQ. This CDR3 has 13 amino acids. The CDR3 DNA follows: TGCGCCAGCAGCCCACTCTTGAACACTGAAGCTTTCTTT. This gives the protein CASSPLLNTEAFF.

This CDR3 reads CASSDGQNTGELFF. For the CDR3, the DNA is TGTGCCAGCAGCGACGGACAGAACACCGGGGAGCTGTTTTTT. The chain joins TRBV5-4 to TRBJ2-2; a possible D gene is TRBD1 (5 bases). Germline CDR1 and CDR2: SGHNT and YYREEE (reference sequence). The CDR3 consists of 14 residues. The V end lost 4 bases, the J end lost 1 base, and 8 bases lay between the germline ends.

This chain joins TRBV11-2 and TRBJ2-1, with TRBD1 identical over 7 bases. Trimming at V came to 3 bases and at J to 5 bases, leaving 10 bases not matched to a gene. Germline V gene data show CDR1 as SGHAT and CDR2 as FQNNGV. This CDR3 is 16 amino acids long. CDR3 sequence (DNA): TGTGCCAGCAGCTTGCAACCGGGACAGATAAACAATGAGCAGTTCTTC. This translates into CASSLQPGQINNEQFF.

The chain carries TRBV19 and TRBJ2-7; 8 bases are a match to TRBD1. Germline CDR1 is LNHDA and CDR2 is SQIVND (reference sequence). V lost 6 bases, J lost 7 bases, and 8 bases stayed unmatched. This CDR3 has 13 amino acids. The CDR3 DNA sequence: TGTGCCAGTAGAGTCCAGGGGGCTTGGGAGCAGTACTTC. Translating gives CASRVQGAWEQYF.

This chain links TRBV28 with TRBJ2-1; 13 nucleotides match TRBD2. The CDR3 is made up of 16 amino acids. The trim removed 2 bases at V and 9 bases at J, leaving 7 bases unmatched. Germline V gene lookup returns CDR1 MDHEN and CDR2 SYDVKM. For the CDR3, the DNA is TGTGCCAGCAGTTTAAATCCGGGACTAGCGGGATCTGAGCAGTTCTTC. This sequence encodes CASSLNPGLAGSEQFF.

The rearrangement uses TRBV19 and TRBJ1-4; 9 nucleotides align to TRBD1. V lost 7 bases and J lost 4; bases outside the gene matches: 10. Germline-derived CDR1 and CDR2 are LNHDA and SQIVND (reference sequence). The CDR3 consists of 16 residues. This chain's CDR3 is CASKDRGRASNEKLFF. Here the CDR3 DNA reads TGTGCCAGTAAGGACAGGGGAAGGGCAAGTAATGAAAAACTGTTTTTT. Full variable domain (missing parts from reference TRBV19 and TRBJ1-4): DGGITQSPKYLFRKEGQNVTLSCEQNLNHDAMYWYRQDPGQGLRLIYYSQIVNDFQKGDIAEGYSVSREKKESFPLTVTSAQKNPTAFYLCASKDRGRASNEKLFFGSGTQLSVL.

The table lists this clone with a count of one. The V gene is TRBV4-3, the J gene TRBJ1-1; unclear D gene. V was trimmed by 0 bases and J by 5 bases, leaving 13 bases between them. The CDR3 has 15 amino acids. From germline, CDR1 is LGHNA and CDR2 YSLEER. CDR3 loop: CASSQEGGIRTEAFF. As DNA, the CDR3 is TGCGCCAGCAGCCAAGAAGGAGGGATTCGGACTGAAGCTTTCTTT.

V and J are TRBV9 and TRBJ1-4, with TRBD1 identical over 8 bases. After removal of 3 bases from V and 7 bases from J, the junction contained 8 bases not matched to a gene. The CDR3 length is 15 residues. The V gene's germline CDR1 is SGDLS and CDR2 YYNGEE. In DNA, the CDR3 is TGTGCCAGCAGCGCGGGAGACAGGGGTACTGAAAAACTGTTTTTT. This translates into CASSAGDRGTEKLFF.

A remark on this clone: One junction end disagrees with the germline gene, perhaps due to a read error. Here the CDR3 DNA reads TGTGCCAGCAGCCAAGGGACATCCTCCAATGAGCAGTTCTTC. Encoded protein: CASSQGTSSNEQFF. J is TRBJ2-1 and V is TRBV4-2; D might be TRBD1 (5 bases). CDR3 length: 14 residues. Germline assignment: CDR1 LGHNA and CDR2 YNFKEQ.

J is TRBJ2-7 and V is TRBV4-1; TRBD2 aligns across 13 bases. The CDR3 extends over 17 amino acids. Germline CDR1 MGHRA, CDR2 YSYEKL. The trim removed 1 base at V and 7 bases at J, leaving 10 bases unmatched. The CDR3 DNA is TGCGCCAGCAGCCAAGCTGCCGGACTAGCGGGAGAAGGTGAGCAGTACTTC. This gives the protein CASSQAAGLAGEGEQYF.

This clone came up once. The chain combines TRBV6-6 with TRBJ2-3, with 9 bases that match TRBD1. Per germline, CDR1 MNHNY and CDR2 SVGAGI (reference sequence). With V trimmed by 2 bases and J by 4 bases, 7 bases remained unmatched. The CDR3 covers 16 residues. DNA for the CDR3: TGTGCCAGCAGTTACATTACCGGGACAGGGTCAGATACGCAGTATTTT. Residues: CASSYITGTGSDTQYF.

The CDR3: CASRPQVRYEQYF. In DNA form, the CDR3 reads TGTGCCAGCAGGCCCCAGGTACGGTACGAGCAGTACTTC. The J gene is TRBJ2-7, the V gene TRBV6-5; D is uncertain. The CDR3 loop spans 13 amino acids. Trimming left V 6 bases short and J 4 bases short, with 13 bases between. CDR1 is MNHEY and CDR2 is SVGAGI in the germline V gene.

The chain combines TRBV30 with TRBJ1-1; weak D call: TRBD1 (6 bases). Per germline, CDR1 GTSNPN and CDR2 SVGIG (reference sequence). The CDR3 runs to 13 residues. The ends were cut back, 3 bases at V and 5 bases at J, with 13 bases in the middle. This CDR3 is CAWRVTGMTEAFF. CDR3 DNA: TGTGCCTGGAGGGTCACAGGGATGACTGAAGCTTTCTTT.

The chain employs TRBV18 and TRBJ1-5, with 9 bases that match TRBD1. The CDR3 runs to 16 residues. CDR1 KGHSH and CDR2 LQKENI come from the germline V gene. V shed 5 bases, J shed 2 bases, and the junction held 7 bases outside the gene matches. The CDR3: CASSNGQGRGNQPQHF. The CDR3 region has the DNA TGTGCCAGCTCAAACGGACAGGGGAGAGGCAATCAGCCCCAGCATTTT.

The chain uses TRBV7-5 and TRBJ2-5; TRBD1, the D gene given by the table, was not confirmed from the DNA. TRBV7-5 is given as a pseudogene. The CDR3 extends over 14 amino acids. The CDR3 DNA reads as TGTGCCAGAAGCGAGACAGTCTTGCGGGAGACCCAGTACTTC. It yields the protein CARSETVLRETQYF.

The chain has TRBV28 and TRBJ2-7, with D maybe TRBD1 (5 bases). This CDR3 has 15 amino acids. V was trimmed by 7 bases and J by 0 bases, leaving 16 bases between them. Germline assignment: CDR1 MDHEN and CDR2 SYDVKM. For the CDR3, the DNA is TGTGCCAGCATCCCAGGAGCGACAGCCTCCTACGAGCAGTACTTC. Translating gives CASIPGATASYEQYF.

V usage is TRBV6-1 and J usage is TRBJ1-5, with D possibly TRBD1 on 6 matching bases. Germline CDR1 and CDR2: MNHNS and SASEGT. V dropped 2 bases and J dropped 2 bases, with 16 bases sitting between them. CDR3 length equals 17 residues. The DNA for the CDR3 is TGTGCCAGCAGTGAATGGGGGGGGCCAGGAGGCAATCAGCCCCAGCATTTT. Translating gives CASSEWGGPGGNQPQHF.

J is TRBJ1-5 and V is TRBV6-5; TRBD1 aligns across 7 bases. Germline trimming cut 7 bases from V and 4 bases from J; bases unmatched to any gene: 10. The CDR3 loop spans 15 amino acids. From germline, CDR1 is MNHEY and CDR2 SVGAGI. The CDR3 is CASTQDRVGNQPQHF. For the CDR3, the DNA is TGTGCCAGCACCCAAGACAGGGTGGGAAATCAGCCCCAGCATTTT.